This T cell receptor (beta chain) was sequenced for a study of blood T cell repertoires in COVID-19. Study-wide context: The cDNA or gDNA used as material had been derived from T cells, B-cell-depleted T cells, or PBMCs.

Per the authors' pipeline: Estimation of nucleated cell counts was performed using reference gene primer amplification. TCRdb's copy holds only in-frame clones and misses some; the assay was immunoSEQ multiplex PCR. For V, J and clone size, that table is used; D and trimming come from the DNA. The sample has a few hundred thousand clones; 88% are singletons. CDR1 and CDR2 (germline): SGDLS, YYNGEE. The CDR3 consists of 17 residues. Unmatched junction bases numbered 15, after V lost 4 bases and J lost 5 bases. The chain employs TRBV9 and TRBJ1-3; 7 bases line up with TRBD1. This receptor was obtained from a woman aged 65 to 85 with COVID-19, enrolled during active disease. The sequencing sample was made of peripheral blood. Written as DNA, the CDR3 is TGTGCCAGCAGCACACCAGACAGGGCCCGTGGGCGAAACACCATATATTTT. Residues: CASSTPDRARGRNTIYF.